The 21 T cell receptor beta chains listed next were all sequenced from one sample in a study of CD8+CD57+ T cells in acquired aplastic anemia. Genomic DNA acted as the template from which TCR beta VDJ combination and CDR3 sequence profiling were carried out. TCRdb reprocessed the reads with MiXCR, giving one entry per CDR3 protein. The data show about 170,000 distinct CDR3 sequences, 50% to 75% seen once. Material for sequencing was sorted CD4+, CD8+, or CD8+CD57+ T cells (not recorded which) from PBMCs. These receptors originate from a human donor in good health.

The chain uses TRBV20-1 and TRBJ1-2; possibly TRBD1 for D (6 bases). CDR1 is DFQATT and CDR2 is SNEGSKA in the germline V gene (reference sequence). This CDR3 is built from 13 residues. The ends were cut back, 3 bases at V and 1 base at J, with 9 bases in the middle. The CDR3 coding sequence is TGCAGTGCTAGGGGACAAGTTAACTATGGCTACACCTTC. Translation: CSARGQVNYGYTF.

This sequence joins TRBV29-1 and TRBJ2-1, with TRBD2 matching 8 bases. The CDR3 loop spans 16 amino acids. Germline loops: CDR1 SQVTM, CDR2 ANQGSEA. V lost 2 bases and J lost 7; bases outside the gene matches: 13. CDR3 protein: CSVEWRVSGNVNEQFF. In DNA, the CDR3 is TGCAGCGTTGAATGGAGGGTTAGCGGGAATGTAAATGAGCAGTTCTTC.

This clonotype was seen repeatedly, ten times or more. This chain uses TRBV5-1 with TRBJ1-1, with 7 positions matching TRBD1. Germline V gene lookup returns CDR1 SGHRS and CDR2 YFSETQ. The CDR3 is 15 amino acids. With 3 bases clipped from V and 6 bases from J, the junction kept 11 bases outside the gene matches. This CDR3 reads CASSSHTDRAAEAFF. As DNA, the CDR3 is TGCGCCAGCAGCTCCCACACAGACAGGGCGGCTGAAGCTTTCTTT. Combining the CDR3 with reference TRBV5-1 and TRBJ1-1 gives the whole variable domain KAGVTQTPRYLIKTRGQQVTLSCSPISGHRSVSWYQQTPGQGLQFLFEYFSETQRNKGNFPGRFSGRQFSNSRSEMNVSTLELGDSALYLCASSSHTDRAAEAFFGQGTRLTVV.

This clonotype occurred a few times. This CDR3 reads CASSGNRGQGGGEQYF. The CDR3 nucleotides are TGCGCCAGCAGTGGGAATCGAGGACAGGGGGGAGGCGAGCAGTACTTC. The chain combines TRBV10-1 with TRBJ2-7; 10 nucleotides align to TRBD1. The V segment lost 4 bases and the J segment 6 bases; nucleotides outside the gene matches: 12. CDR1 is WNHNN, CDR2 SYGVQD, per germline (reference sequence). This CDR3 has 16 residues.

There are a few counts of this clonotype. The chain links TRBV5-1 to TRBJ1-1; D unclear. In germline, CDR1 is SGHRS, CDR2 YFSETQ. V lost 0 bases and J lost 9, with 0 bases in between. This CDR3 has 9 residues. In DNA form, the CDR3 reads TGCGCCAGCAGCTTGGAAGCTTTCTTT. Protein product: CASSLEAFF.

This chain connects TRBV24-1 to TRBJ2-7; 10 nucleotides agree with TRBD1. Trimming at V came to 4 bases and at J to 5 bases, leaving 16 bases not matched to a gene. The CDR3 has 18 residues. CDR1 and CDR2 from the germline V gene are KGHDR and SFDVKD. The CDR3 loop reads CATSDRQDRGGGGDEQYF. In DNA, the CDR3 is TGTGCCACCAGTGACCGCCAGGACAGGGGGGGCGGGGGAGACGAGCAGTACTTC.

J is TRBJ2-1 and V is TRBV7-3; D might be TRBD1 (6 bases). Per germline, CDR1 SGHTA and CDR2 FQGTGA. The CDR3 extends over 15 amino acids. As DNA, the CDR3 is TGTGCTAGGTCCCCCGGACAGCAAGCTTACAATGAGCAGTTCTTC. Protein: CARSPGQQAYNEQFF.

This clonotype was detected a few times. J is TRBJ2-1 and V is TRBV25-1, with no clear D. Looked up from germline, CDR1 is MGHDK and CDR2 is SYGVNS. Trimming cost V 4 bases and J 0 bases, with 13 bases left between them. The CDR3 has 16 residues. CDR3 sequence (DNA): TGTGCCAGCAGTGCCGAGGCGCCGAGCTCCTACAATGAGCAGTTCTTC. The encoded protein is CASSAEAPSSYNEQFF.

This sequence joins TRBV9 and TRBJ1-3; 9 bases map to TRBD1. The germline CDR1 and CDR2 sequences are SGDLS and YYNGEE. The CDR3 extends over 14 amino acids. With V trimmed by 4 bases and J by 3 bases, 2 bases remained unmatched. Written as DNA, the CDR3 is TGTGCCAGCAGCCCGGACAGGGGTGGAAACACCATATATTTT. Translating gives CASSPDRGGNTIYF. Together with reference TRBV9 and TRBJ1-3, the CDR3 gives the full variable domain: DSGVTQTPKHLITATGQRVTLRCSPRSGDLSVYWYQQSLDQGLQFLIQYYNGEERAKGNILERFSAQQFPDLHSELNLSSLELGDSALYFCASSPDRGGNTIYFGEGSWLTVV.

This clonotype came up a few times. This rearrangement joins TRBV20-1 to TRBJ2-1; no firm D call. The CDR3 contains 16 residues. V lost 1 base to trimming and J lost 5 bases, with 18 bases between them. Germline assignment: CDR1 DFQATT and CDR2 SNEGSKA (reference sequence). The CDR3 coding sequence is TGCAGTGCTAGAGTCCGGGTATTAGTCTCGGACAATGAGCAGTTCTTC. Its protein product is CSARVRVLVSDNEQFF.

The chain employs TRBV12-3 or TRBV12-4 and TRBJ2-7; D tentatively reads TRBD1 or TRBD2 (5 bases each). This CDR3 comprises 13 residues. V gave up 8 bases and J gave up 0 bases, with 11 bases separating them. The CDR3 nucleotides read TGTGCCAGCGGGACCCTTAGCTCCTACGAGCAGTACTTC. Amino acids: CASGTLSSYEQYF.

The rearrangement joins TRBV5-4 to TRBJ2-7; D is perhaps TRBD1 (5 bases). The length of the CDR3 is 12 residues. V dropped 2 bases and J dropped 5 bases, with 8 bases sitting between them. The germline V gene has CDR1 SGHNT and CDR2 YYREEE (reference sequence). The CDR3 DNA sequence: TGTGCCAGCAGCTTAAGGGGTCACGAGCAGTACTTC. It translates to CASSLRGHEQYF.

The chain carries TRBV7-6 and TRBJ1-5; 9 bases map to TRBD1. J lost 4 bases, V lost 4 bases, and 2 bases had no gene match. The CDR3 is 14 residues long. Germline assignment: CDR1 SGHVS and CDR2 FNYEAQ. DNA of the CDR3: TGTGCCAGCAGCTCCGGGACAGGGAATCAGCCCCAGCATTTT. This translates into CASSSGTGNQPQHF.

The chain has TRBV5-1 and TRBJ2-1; 7 nucleotides agree with TRBD1. J lost 0 bases, V lost 1 base, and 7 bases had no gene match. The CDR3 loop spans 17 amino acids. Germline lookup yields CDR1 SGHRS and CDR2 YFSETQ. The CDR3 loop is CASSLPTPGGSYNEQFF. CDR3 sequence (DNA): TGCGCCAGCAGCTTGCCCACACCAGGGGGCTCCTACAATGAGCAGTTCTTC. The full variable domain, completed using reference TRBV5-1 and TRBJ2-1, is KAGVTQTPRYLIKTRGQQVTLSCSPISGHRSVSWYQQTPGQGLQFLFEYFSETQRNKGNFPGRFSGRQFSNSRSEMNVSTLELGDSALYLCASSLPTPGGSYNEQFFGPGTRLTVL.

The CDR3 is CATSDFWETGSTDTQYF. The DNA of the CDR3 is TGTGCCACCAGTGATTTTTGGGAGACAGGGAGCACAGATACGCAGTATTTT. The V and J genes are TRBV24-1 and TRBJ2-3, with 7 bases lining up with TRBD1. The CDR3 has 17 amino acids. Germline CDR1 KGHDR, CDR2 SFDVKD. V lost 1 base, J lost 0 bases, and 6 bases stayed unmatched.

The chain recombines TRBV6-5 with TRBJ1-1, with a possible D match to TRBD1 (6 bases). This CDR3 is built from 13 residues. The V and J ends lost 10 bases and 1 base respectively, with 13 bases between them. From germline, CDR1 is MNHEY and CDR2 SVGAGI. Here the CDR3 reads CAITRTANTEAFF. The CDR3 coding sequence is TGTGCCATCACCAGGACAGCGAACACTGAAGCTTTCTTT.

This rearrangement joins TRBV2 to TRBJ1-2, with D possibly TRBD1 on 5 matching bases. This CDR3 contains 14 residues. Germline CDR1 SNHLY, CDR2 FYNNEI. V was shortened by 5 bases and J by 0 bases, with 10 bases between the two germline ends. The CDR3 reads CASSKTVANYGYTF. The CDR3 DNA reads as TGTGCCAGCAGTAAGACAGTAGCTAACTATGGCTACACCTTC.

The chain joins TRBV30 to TRBJ2-7, with TRBD1 identical over 8 bases. The CDR3 contains 14 residues. The germline gives CDR1 GTSNPN, CDR2 SVGIG (reference sequence). Trimming cost V 2 bases and J 2 bases; bases outside gene matches: 5. The DNA of the CDR3 is TGTGCCTGGAGTTCAGGGGGCGCCCCCTACGAGCAGTACTTC. It encodes CAWSSGGAPYEQYF.

This clonotype was picked up many times. The chain couples TRBV28 to TRBJ2-3, with 7 bases that match TRBD1. The CDR3 loop spans 15 amino acids. V lost 5 bases, J lost 5 bases, and 10 bases stayed unmatched. CDR1 and CDR2 (germline): MDHEN, SYDVKM. Here the CDR3 reads CASSDPPGQQDTQYF. The CDR3 nucleotides are TGTGCCAGCAGTGACCCGCCGGGACAGCAAGATACGCAGTATTTT. The full variable domain, completed using reference TRBV28 and TRBJ2-3, is DVKVTQSSRYLVKRTGEKVFLECVQDMDHENMFWYRQDPGLGLRLIYFSYDVKMKEKGDIPEGYSVSREKKERFSLILESASTNQTSMYLCASSDPPGQQDTQYFGPGTRLTVL.

In this sample, this clonotype turned up once. This chain connects TRBV19 to TRBJ2-3, with D possibly being TRBD2 (6 bases). The V gene's germline CDR1 is LNHDA and CDR2 SQIVND (reference sequence). V dropped 3 bases and J dropped 6 bases, with 16 bases sitting between them. The CDR3 covers 15 residues. For the CDR3, the DNA is TGTGCCAGTAGTATCGGCGGGGCCCGGCGGGATACGCAGTATTTT. This sequence encodes CASSIGGARRDTQYF.

There are many counts of this clonotype. The gene calls are TRBV19 and TRBJ2-2; D is undetermined. The CDR3 totals 12 residues. Trimming pared 6 bases from V and 7 bases from J, leaving 9 bases between. The germline V gene encodes CDR1 LNHDA and CDR2 SQIVND (reference sequence). Here the CDR3 reads CASRAGIGELFF. In DNA, the CDR3 is TGTGCCAGTAGAGCTGGAATCGGGGAGCTGTTTTTT.